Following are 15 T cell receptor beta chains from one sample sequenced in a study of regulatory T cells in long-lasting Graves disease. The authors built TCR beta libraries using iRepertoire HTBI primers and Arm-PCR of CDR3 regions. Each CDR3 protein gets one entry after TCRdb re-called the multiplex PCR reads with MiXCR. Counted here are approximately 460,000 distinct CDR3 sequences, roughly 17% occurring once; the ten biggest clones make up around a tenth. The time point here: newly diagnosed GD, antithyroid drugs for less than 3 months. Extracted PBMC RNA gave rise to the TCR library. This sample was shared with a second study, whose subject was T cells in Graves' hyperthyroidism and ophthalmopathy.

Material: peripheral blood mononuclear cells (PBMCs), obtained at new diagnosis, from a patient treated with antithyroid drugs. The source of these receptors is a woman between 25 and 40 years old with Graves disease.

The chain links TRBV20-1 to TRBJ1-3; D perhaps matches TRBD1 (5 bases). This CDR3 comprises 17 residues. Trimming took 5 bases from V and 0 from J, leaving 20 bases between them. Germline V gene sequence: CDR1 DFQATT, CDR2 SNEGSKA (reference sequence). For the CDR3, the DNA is TGCAGTGCTTCCCCAGCGGCGGGACGCCTCTCTGGAAACACCATATATTTT. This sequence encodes CSASPAAGRLSGNTIYF.

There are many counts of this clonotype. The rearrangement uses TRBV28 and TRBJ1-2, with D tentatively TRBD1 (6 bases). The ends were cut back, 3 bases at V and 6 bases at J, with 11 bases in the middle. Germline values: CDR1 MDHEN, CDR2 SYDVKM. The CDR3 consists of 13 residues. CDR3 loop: CASSFSGGDGYTF. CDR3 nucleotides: TGTGCCAGCAGTTTTTCTGGGGGCGATGGCTACACCTTC.

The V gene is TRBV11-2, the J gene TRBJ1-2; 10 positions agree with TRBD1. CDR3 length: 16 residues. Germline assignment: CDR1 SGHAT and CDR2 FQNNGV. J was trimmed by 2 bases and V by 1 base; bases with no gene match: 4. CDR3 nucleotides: TGTGCCAGCAGCTTAGGGGGGACAGGGGAGAACTATGGCTACACCTTC. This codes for CASSLGGTGENYGYTF.

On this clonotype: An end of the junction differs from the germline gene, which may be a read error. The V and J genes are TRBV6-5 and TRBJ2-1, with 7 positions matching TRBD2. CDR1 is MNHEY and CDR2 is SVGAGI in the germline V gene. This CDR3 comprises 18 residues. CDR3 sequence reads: CASSYDGVAGLSYNEQLF. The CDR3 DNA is TGTGCCAGCAGTTACGATGGAGTAGCGGGCTTGTCCTACAATGAGCAGCTCTTC.

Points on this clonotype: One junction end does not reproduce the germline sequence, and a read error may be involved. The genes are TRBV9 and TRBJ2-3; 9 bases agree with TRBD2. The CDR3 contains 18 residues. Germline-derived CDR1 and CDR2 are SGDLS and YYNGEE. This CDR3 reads CASGVGLAGTPSTDTQYF. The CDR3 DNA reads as TGTGCCAGCGGCGTTGGGCTAGCGGGAACCCCTAGCACAGATACGCAGTATTTT.

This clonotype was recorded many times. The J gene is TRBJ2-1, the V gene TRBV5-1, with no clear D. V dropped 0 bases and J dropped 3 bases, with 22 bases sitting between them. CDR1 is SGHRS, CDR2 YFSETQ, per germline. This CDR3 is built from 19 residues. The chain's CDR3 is CASSLAAASSKTGYNEQFF. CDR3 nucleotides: TGCGCCAGCAGCTTGGCGGCCGCTTCCTCTAAAACGGGCTACAATGAGCAGTTCTTC.

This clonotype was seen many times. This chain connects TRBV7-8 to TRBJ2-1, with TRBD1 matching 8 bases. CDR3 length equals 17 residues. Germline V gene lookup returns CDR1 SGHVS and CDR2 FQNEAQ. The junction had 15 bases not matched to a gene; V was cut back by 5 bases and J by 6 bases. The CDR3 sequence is CASSPGFWTGRGNEQFF. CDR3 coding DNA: TGTGCCAGCAGCCCGGGTTTCTGGACAGGGCGGGGCAATGAGCAGTTCTTC.

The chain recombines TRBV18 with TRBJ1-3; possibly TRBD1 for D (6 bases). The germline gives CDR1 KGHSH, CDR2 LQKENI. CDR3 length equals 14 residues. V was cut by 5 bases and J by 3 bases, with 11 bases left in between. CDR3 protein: CASSTTGIGNTIYF. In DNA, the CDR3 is TGTGCCAGCTCAACTACAGGGATTGGAAACACCATATATTTT.

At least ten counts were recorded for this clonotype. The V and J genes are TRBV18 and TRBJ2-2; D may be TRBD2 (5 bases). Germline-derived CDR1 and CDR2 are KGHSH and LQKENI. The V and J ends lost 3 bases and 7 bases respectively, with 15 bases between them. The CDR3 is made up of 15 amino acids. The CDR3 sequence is CASSPTEGDVGELFF. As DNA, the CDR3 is TGTGCCAGCTCACCTACCGAGGGTGATGTCGGGGAGCTGTTTTTT.

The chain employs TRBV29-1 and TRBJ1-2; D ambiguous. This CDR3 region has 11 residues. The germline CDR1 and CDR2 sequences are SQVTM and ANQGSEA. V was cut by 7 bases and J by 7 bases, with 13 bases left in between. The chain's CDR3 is CSAGRTSGYTF. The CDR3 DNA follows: TGCAGCGCTGGTCGGACGAGTGGCTACACCTTC. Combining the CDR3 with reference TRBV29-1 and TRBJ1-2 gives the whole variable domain SAVISQKPSRDICQRGTSLTIQCQVDSQVTMMFWYRQQPGQSLTLIATANQGSEATYESGFVIDKFPISRPNLTFSTLTVSNMSPEDSSIYLCSAGRTSGYTFGSGTRLTVV.

CDR3: CASSPPGQARGNQPQHF. The CDR3 DNA sequence: TGTGCCAGCTCACCACCGGGACAGGCCAGAGGCAATCAGCCCCAGCATTTT. The chain is built from TRBV18 and TRBJ1-5, with TRBD1 identical over 8 bases. The V gene's germline CDR1 is KGHSH and CDR2 LQKENI. The CDR3 has 17 residues. V shed 0 bases, J shed 2 bases, and the junction held 6 bases outside the gene matches.

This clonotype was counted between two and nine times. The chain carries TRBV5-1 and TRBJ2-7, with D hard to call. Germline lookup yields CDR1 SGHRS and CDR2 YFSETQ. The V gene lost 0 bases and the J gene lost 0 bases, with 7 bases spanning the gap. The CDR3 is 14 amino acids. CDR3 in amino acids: CASSLGKASYEQYF. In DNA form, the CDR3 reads TGCGCCAGCAGCTTGGGTAAGGCCTCCTACGAGCAGTACTTC.

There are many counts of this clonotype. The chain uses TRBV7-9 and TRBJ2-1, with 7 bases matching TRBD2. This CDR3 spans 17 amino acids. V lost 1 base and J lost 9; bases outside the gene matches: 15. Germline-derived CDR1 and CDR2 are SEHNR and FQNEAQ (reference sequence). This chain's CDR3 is CASSLEGIWRESGEQFF. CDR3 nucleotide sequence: TGTGCCAGCAGCTTAGAGGGTATATGGCGGGAGTCGGGTGAGCAGTTCTTC.

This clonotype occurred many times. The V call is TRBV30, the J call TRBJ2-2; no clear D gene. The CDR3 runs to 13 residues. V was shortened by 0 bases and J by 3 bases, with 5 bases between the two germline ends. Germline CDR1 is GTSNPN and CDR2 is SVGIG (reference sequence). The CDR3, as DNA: TGTGCCTGGAGTGTTGCCGACACCGGGGAGCTGTTTTTT. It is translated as CAWSVADTGELFF.

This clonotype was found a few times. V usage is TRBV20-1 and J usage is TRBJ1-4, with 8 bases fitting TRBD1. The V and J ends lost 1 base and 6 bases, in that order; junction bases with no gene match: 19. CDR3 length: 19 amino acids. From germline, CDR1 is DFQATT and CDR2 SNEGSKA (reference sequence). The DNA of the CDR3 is TGCAGTGCTAGAGTATTCCGGGACAGGCATGCAAGAAGGGATGAAAAACTGTTTTTT. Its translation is CSARVFRDRHARRDEKLFF.